The 19 T cell receptor beta chains below were found in one sample sequenced in a study of T cell clonality in common variable immunodeficiency. Data came from immunoSEQ multiplex PCR; TCRdb stores just in-frame clones and leaves some out. Observed in the sample are about 52,000 clones, none of them singletons. Sequencing used peripheral blood mononuclear cells. Receptor source: a person between 18 and 75 years old in good health.

Many counts were recorded for this clone. The observed sequence ends 3 residues before the CDR3 terminus, with the missing tail filled in from the germline J gene. The rearrangement uses TRBV28 and TRBJ1-2; 9 bases fit TRBD1. The CDR3 has 17 amino acids. The V gene end was trimmed by 5 bases and the J gene end by 2 bases; junction bases not matched to a gene: 12. Looked up from germline, CDR1 is MDHEN and CDR2 is SYDVKM. The CDR3 protein is CASSPPGTGIGNYGYTF. The part of the CDR3 DNA that was read is TGTGCCAGCAGTCCCCCCGGGACAGGGATAGGAAACTATGGC.

This clone was seen ten or more times. The read is 3 residues too short to cover the CDR3 end, so that end is filled in from the germline J gene. The V and J genes are TRBV18 and TRBJ2-2; 8 bases fit TRBD1. The trim removed 3 bases at V and 3 bases at J, leaving 9 bases unmatched. Germline V gives CDR1 KGHSH, CDR2 LQKENI. The CDR3 has 17 amino acids. Incomplete CDR3 DNA: TGTGCCAGCTCACCGAAATGGACAGGGAAGGACACCGGGGAG. Amino acid sequence: CASSPKWTGKDTGE. The entire CDR3 reads CASSPKWTGKDTGELFF.

In its sample, this clone was seen many times. The read falls 3 residues short of the CDR3 end, and the missing part is taken from the germline J gene. The chain has TRBV7-9 and TRBJ2-4; perhaps TRBD2 as D (6 bases). V was cut by 5 bases and J by 0 bases, with 11 bases left in between. Per germline, CDR1 SEHNR and CDR2 FQNEAQ (reference sequence). This CDR3 contains 15 residues. The CDR3 sequence is CASSPGVLAKNIQYF. The DNA read from the CDR3 is TGTGCCAGCAGCCCGGGGGTTCTAGCCAAAAACATT.

With respect to this clone: The read terminates 3 residues before the CDR3 end, so the remaining end is supplied by the germline J gene. The sample holds other DNA sequences that translate to the same CDR3. This chain joins TRBV18 and TRBJ2-7; TRBD2 matches at 8 bases. Germline V gene lookup returns CDR1 KGHSH and CDR2 LQKENI. V shed 6 bases and J 3 bases; nucleotides not matched to a gene: 7. The CDR3 loop spans 14 amino acids. The CDR3 here is CASSGLAGNYEQYF. The sequenced part of the CDR3 DNA is TGTGCCAGCTCTGGACTAGCAGGGAACTACGAG.

The table lists this clone with a few counts. Sequencing ends 3 residues short of the CDR3 end; the germline J gene provides the rest. V gene TRBV20-1 combines with J gene TRBJ2-1, with TRBD2 identical over 11 bases. The CDR3 covers 15 residues. Germline CDR1 DFQATT, CDR2 SNEGSKA (reference sequence). J lost 3 bases, V lost 2 bases, and 3 bases had no gene match. The sequenced part of the CDR3 DNA is TGCAGTGCTAGAACCGGGACTAGCGGCTACAATGAG. This sequence encodes CSARTGTSGYNE. In full, the CDR3 reads CSARTGTSGYNEQFF.

This clone was observed many times. The CDR3 DNA, read in part, is TGCAGTGCTAGAGCCTCACTAGCGGCTACCTTAAGGTACGAG. Translation gives CSARASLAATLRYE. From start to end, the CDR3 is CSARASLAATLRYEQYF. The V and J genes are TRBV20-1 and TRBJ2-7; TRBD2 matches 8 bases. Read sequence stops 3 residues before the CDR3 end, and the germline J gene provides the missing end. Germline loops: CDR1 DFQATT, CDR2 SNEGSKA (reference sequence). Trimming removed 1 base from V and 4 bases from J; junction bases left unmatched: 15. The CDR3 sequence is 17 residues long.

This clone showed up many times. The read finishes 3 residues shy of the CDR3 end, and the germline J gene is used to complete it. This chain uses TRBV5-5 with TRBJ2-5; D possibly corresponds to TRBD2 (5 bases). This CDR3 contains 13 residues. The germline CDR1 and CDR2 sequences are SGHKS and YYEKEE (reference sequence). V was cut by 2 bases and J by 7 bases, with 12 bases left in between. The CDR3 reads CASSFNQLGTQYF. CDR3 DNA, as far as it was read: TGTGCCAGCAGCTTCAACCAACTAGGGACC. Together with reference TRBV5-5 and TRBJ2-5, the CDR3 gives the full variable domain: DAGVTQSPTHLIKTRGQQVTLRCSPISGHKSVSWYQQVLGQGPQFIFQYYEKEERGRGNFPDRFSARQFPNYSSELNVNALLLGDSALYLCASSFNQLGTQYFGPGTRLLVL.

This clone was recorded at least ten times. The read is 3 residues too short to cover the CDR3 end, so that end is filled in from the germline J gene. J is TRBJ2-6 and V is TRBV5-5; a possible D gene is TRBD1 (6 bases). This CDR3 has 14 residues. Germline V gives CDR1 SGHKS, CDR2 YYEKEE (reference sequence). Trimming stripped 4 bases from V and 9 bases from J, with 14 bases between. The CDR3 loop reads CASSKDSYINVLTF. The covered CDR3 bases are TGTGCCAGCAGCAAGGACAGCTATATCAACGTC.

There are many counts of this clone. The read comes to an end 3 residues before the CDR3 does, leaving the germline J gene to fill in the end. The V call is TRBV29-1, the J call TRBJ2-3, with 11 nucleotides matching TRBD2. There are 14 residues in the CDR3. The junction had 6 bases not matched to a gene; V was cut back by 7 bases and J by 3 bases. Germline assignment: CDR1 SQVTM and CDR2 ANQGSEA. The CDR3 bases that were read are TGCAGCGGCGATAGCGGGAGGGGAACAGATACG. It codes for CSGDSGRGTDT. The CDR3 reads in full as CSGDSGRGTDTQYF.

Ten or more counts support this clone. The read is 3 residues too short to cover the CDR3 end, so that end is filled in from the germline J gene. The rearrangement links TRBV5-1 to TRBJ1-4, with TRBD1 matching over 7 bases. CDR1 is SGHRS, CDR2 YFSETQ, per germline. V dropped 3 bases and J dropped 5; count of bases not matched to a gene: 7. This CDR3 is 15 amino acids long. CDR3 residues: CASSWRTGENEKLFF. The part of the CDR3 DNA that was read is TGCGCCAGCAGCTGGCGGACAGGAGAGAATGAAAAA.

This clone was observed at least ten times. The CDR3 sequence is CASSWTGASSGYGYTF. The covered CDR3 bases are TGTGCCAGTAGTTGGACAGGAGCCTCATCGGGTTATGGC. The chain links TRBV19 to TRBJ1-2; TRBD1 aligns across 7 bases. The read terminates 3 residues before the CDR3 end, so the remaining end is supplied by the germline J gene. Germline V gene lookup returns CDR1 LNHDA and CDR2 SQIVND (reference sequence). Trimming at V came to 5 bases and at J to 5 bases, leaving 14 bases not matched to a gene. This CDR3 region has 16 residues.

Many counts were recorded for this clone. Read data end 3 residues before the CDR3 end; the end is taken from the germline J gene. The genes are TRBV29-1 and TRBJ1-2; 8 positions agree with TRBD1. J lost 1 base, V lost 6 bases, and 4 bases had no gene match. The V gene's germline CDR1 is SQVTM and CDR2 ANQGSEA. The length of the CDR3 is 13 residues. The CDR3: CSVPRGLNYGYTF. The covered CDR3 bases are TGCAGCGTGCCCAGGGGGCTTAACTATGGC.

This clone appeared many times. The read halts 3 residues ahead of the CDR3 end, with the missing end drawn from the germline J gene. This chain links TRBV7-3 with TRBJ2-7; 13 nucleotides agree with TRBD2. V trimming: 5 bases; J trimming: 6 bases; junction bases outside the gene matches: 10. Per the germline V gene, CDR1 is SGHTA and CDR2 is FQGTGA. This CDR3 is built from 16 residues. The chain's CDR3 is CASSAGGLAGSGEQYF. The sequenced CDR3 bases are TGTGCCAGCAGCGCAGGGGGACTAGCGGGATCCGGCGAG. Full variable domain (remainder filled in from reference TRBV7-3 and TRBJ2-7): GAGVSQTPSNKVTEKGKYVELRCDPISGHTALYWYRQSLGQGPEFLIYFQGTGAADDSGLPNDRFFAVRPEGSVSTLKIQRTERGDSAVYLCASSAGGLAGSGEQYFGPGTRLTVT.

This clone came up many times. Sequencing ends 3 residues short of the CDR3 end; the germline J gene provides the rest. This rearrangement joins TRBV7-9 to TRBJ1-4, with a weak D call TRBD1 (5 bases). V shed 5 bases and J shed 8 bases, with 18 bases lying between them. The V gene's germline CDR1 is SEHNR and CDR2 FQNEAQ (reference sequence). The CDR3 loop spans 15 amino acids. The CDR3 protein is CASSPNGGVGEKLFF. CDR3 bases read: TGTGCCAGCAGCCCGAATGGAGGGGTAGGGGAAAAA.

This clone was picked up many times. The observed sequence ends 3 residues before the CDR3 terminus, with the missing tail filled in from the germline J gene. The chain has TRBV12-3 or TRBV12-4 and TRBJ2-1; no clear D. V was shortened by 5 bases and J by 0 bases, with 17 bases between the two germline ends. CDR3 size: 17 residues. The CDR3 sequence is CASSLAKSANSYNEQFF. CDR3 bases read: TGTGCCAGCAGTCTGGCGAAGAGCGCGAACTCCTACAATGAG.

In this sample, this clone turned up many times. The read ends 3 residues shy of where the CDR3 ends; the end is completed using the germline J gene. This rearrangement joins TRBV5-1 to TRBJ1-2; 9 nucleotides align to TRBD1. CDR3 length: 15 residues. After removal of 0 bases from V and 6 bases from J, the junction contained 6 bases not matched to a gene. The germline CDR1 and CDR2 sequences are SGHRS and YFSETQ. The CDR3 is CASSLEGQGIHGYTF. The DNA read from the CDR3 is TGCGCCAGCAGCTTGGAAGGACAGGGGATCCATGGC.

This clone was counted at least ten times. CDR3 DNA (partial): TGTGCCAGCAGCCCCTCCTCAGGGGGCGTACCTGAA. The encoded protein is CASSPSSGGVPE. The full-length CDR3 reads as CASSPSSGGVPEAFF. The rearrangement joins TRBV12-3 or TRBV12-4 to TRBJ1-1; 8 bases are shared with TRBD1. The DNA ends 3 residues before the CDR3 does, and the rest of the CDR3 is filled in from the germline J gene. CDR3 length equals 15 residues. J gave up 6 bases and V 6 bases, and 12 bases lay outside the gene matches.

This clone has a count of ten or more. Sequencing ends 3 residues short of the CDR3 end; the germline J gene provides the rest. The chain couples TRBV5-1 to TRBJ2-5; 9 positions agree with TRBD2. Germline trimming cut 4 bases from V and 5 bases from J; bases unmatched to any gene: 12. The CDR3 is made up of 16 amino acids. CDR1 and CDR2 from the germline V gene are SGHRS and YFSETQ. This chain's CDR3 is CASSTADSGGGETQYF. The sequenced CDR3 bases are TGCGCCAGCAGCACCGCCGATAGCGGGGGAGGGGAGACC.

The sample holds many counts of this clone. The read terminates 3 residues ahead of where the CDR3 ends, so the germline J gene completes it. The chain uses TRBV7-8 and TRBJ2-5, with D possibly TRBD2 on 6 matching bases. The V and J ends lost 2 bases and 5 bases respectively, with 21 bases between them. The CDR3 length is 17 residues. From germline, CDR1 is SGHVS and CDR2 FQNEAQ. The CDR3 here is CASSLYPSSAFEETQYF. The covered CDR3 bases are TGTGCCAGCAGCTTATACCCGTCTAGCGCGTTCGAGGAGACC.